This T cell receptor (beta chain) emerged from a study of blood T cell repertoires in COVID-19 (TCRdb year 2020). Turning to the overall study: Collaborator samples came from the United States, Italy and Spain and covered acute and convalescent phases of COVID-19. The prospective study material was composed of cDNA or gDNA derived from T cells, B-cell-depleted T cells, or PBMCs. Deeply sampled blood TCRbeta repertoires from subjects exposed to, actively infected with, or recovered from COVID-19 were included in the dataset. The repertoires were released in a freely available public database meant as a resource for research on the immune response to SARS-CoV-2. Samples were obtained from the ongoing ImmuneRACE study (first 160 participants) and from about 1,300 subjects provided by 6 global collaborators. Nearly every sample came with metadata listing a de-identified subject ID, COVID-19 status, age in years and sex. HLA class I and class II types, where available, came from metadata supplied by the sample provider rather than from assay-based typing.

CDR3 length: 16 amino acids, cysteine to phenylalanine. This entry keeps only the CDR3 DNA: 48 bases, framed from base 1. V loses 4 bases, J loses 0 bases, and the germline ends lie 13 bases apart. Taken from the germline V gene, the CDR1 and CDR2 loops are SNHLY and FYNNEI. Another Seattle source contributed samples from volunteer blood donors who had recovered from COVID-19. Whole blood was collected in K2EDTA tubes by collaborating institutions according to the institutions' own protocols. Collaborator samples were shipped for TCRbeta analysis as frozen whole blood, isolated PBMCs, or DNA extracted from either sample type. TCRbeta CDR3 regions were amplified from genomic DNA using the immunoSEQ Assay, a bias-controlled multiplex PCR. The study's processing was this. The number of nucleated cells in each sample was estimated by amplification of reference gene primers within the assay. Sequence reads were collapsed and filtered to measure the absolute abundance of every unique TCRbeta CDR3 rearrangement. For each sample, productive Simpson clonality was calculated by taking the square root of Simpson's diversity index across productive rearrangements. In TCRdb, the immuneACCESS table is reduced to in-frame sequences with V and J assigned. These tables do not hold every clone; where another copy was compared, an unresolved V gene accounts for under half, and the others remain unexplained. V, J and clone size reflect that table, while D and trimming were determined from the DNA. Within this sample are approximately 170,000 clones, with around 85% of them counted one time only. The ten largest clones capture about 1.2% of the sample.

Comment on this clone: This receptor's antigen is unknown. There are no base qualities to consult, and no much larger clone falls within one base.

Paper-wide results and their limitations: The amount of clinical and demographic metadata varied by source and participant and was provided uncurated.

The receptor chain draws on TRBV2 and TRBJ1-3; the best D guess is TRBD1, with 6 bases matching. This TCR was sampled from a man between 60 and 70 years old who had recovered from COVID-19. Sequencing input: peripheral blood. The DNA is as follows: TGTGCCAGCAGTGGGCAGGGGCTATACTCTGGAAACACCATATATTTT. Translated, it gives CASSGQGLYSGNTIYF.